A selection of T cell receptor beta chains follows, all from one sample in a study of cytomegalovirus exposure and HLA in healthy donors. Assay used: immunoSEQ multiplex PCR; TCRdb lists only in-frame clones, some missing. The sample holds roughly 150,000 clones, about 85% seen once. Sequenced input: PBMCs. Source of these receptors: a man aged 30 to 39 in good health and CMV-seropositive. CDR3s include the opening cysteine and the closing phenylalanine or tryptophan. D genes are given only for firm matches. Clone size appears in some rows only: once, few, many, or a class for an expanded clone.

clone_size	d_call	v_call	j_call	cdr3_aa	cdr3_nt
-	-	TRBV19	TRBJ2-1	CASSPFATGSSYNEQFF	TGTGCCAGTAGTCCCTTCGCGACAGGTAGCTCCTACAATGAGCAGTTCTTC
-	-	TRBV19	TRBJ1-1	CASSIRGAMGTEAFF	TGTGCCAGTAGTATCCGGGGGGCGATGGGTACTGAAGCTTTCTTT
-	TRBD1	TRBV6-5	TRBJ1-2	CASSRNRGYGYTF	TGTGCCAGCAGCCGCAACAGGGGCTATGGCTACACCTTC
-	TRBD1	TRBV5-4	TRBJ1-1	CASSLKSGQGTEAFF	TGTGCCAGCAGCTTGAAATCTGGACAGGGGACTGAAGCTTTCTTT
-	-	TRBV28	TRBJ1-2	CASTLRQKPYGYTF	TGTGCCAGCACCCTCAGACAGAAGCCCTATGGCTACACCTTC
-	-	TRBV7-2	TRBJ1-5	CASSLASNRVSNQPQHF	TGTGCCAGCAGCTTAGCCTCCAACAGGGTTAGCAATCAGCCCCAGCATTTT
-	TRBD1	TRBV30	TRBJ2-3	CAWSVKGQGAFGDTQYF	TGTGCCTGGAGCGTTAAGGGCCAGGGGGCTTTTGGAGATACGCAGTATTTT
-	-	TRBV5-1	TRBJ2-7	CASSRGEGQVEQYF	TGCGCCAGCAGCCGGGGGGAGGGACAGGTCGAGCAGTACTTC
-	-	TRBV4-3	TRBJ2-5	CASSQEPTGGLSIETQYF	TGCGCCAGCAGCCAAGAGCCAACGGGCGGACTCAGTATCGAGACCCAGTACTTC
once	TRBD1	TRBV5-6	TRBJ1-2	CASSIGQVDGNYGYTF	TGTGCCAGCAGCATCGGACAGGTCGACGGCAACTATGGCTACACCTTC
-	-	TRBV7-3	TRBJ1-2	CASSLDRVYGYTF	TGTGCCAGCAGCTTGGACAGAGTCTATGGCTACACCTTC
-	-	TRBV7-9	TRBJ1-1	CSSSLTDSTEAFF	TGTTCCAGCAGCTTGACTGACAGTACTGAAGCTTTCTTT
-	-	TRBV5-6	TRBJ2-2	CASSLNVRRPNTGELFF	TGTGCCAGCAGCTTGAATGTGCGGAGGCCGAACACCGGGGAGCTGTTTTTT
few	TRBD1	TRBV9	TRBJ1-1	CASSPGTGPNTEAFF	TGTGCCAGCAGCCCGGGGACAGGGCCGAACACTGAAGCTTTCTTT
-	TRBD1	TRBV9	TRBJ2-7	CASSAGQGATYEQYF	TGTGCCAGCAGCGCGGGACAGGGGGCCACCTACGAGCAGTACTTC
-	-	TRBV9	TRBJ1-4	CASSGEGGDEKLFF	TGTGCCAGCAGCGGAGAGGGAGGTGATGAAAAACTGTTTTTT
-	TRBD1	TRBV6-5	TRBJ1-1	CASRTGANTEAFF	TGTGCCAGCAGGACAGGGGCGAACACTGAAGCTTTCTTT
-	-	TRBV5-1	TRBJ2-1	CASSFSSGTNYNEQFF	TGCGCCAGCAGCTTTTCTTCCGGGACAAACTACAATGAGCAGTTCTTC
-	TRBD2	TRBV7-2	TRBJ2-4	CASSLVASGRAKNIQYF	TGTGCCAGCAGCTTAGTGGCTAGCGGGAGGGCAAAAAACATTCAGTACTTC
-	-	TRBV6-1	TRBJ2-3	CATLGGALSTDTQYF	TGTGCCACCCTCGGCGGGGCCCTTAGCACAGATACGCAGTATTTT
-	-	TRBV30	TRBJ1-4	CAWRITGKLFF	TGTGCCTGGAGGATAACAGGGAAACTGTTTTTT
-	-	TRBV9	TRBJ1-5	CASSVGGGSQPQHF	TGTGCCAGCAGCGTAGGAGGGGGAAGTCAGCCCCAGCATTTT
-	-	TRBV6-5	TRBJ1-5	CASSYDSGGNQPQHF	TGTGCCAGCAGCTATGACAGTGGCGGCAATCAGCCCCAGCATTTT
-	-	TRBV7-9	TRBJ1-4	CASSPTATNEKLFF	TGTGCCAGCAGCCCGACTGCAACTAATGAAAAACTGTTTTTT
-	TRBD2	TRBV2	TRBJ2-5	CASSPGLAGVETQYF	TGTGCCAGCAGTCCTGGACTAGCGGGAGTCGAGACCCAGTACTTC
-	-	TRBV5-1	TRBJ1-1	CASSLVAQGNGNTEAFF	TGCGCCAGCAGCTTGGTTGCGCAGGGAAATGGGAACACTGAAGCTTTCTTT
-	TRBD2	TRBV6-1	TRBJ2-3	CASKAGYSTDTQYF	TGTGCCAGCAAAGCGGGGTACAGTACAGATACGCAGTATTTT
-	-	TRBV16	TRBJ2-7	CASSQGRESSYEQYF	TGTGCCAGCAGCCAAGGGCGGGAAAGCTCCTACGAGCAGTACTTC
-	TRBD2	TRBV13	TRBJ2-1	CASSSGLDYNEQLF	TGTGCCAGCAGCTCGGGACTAGACTACAATGAGCAGCTCTTC
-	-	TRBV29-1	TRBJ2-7	CSVEVGRAPYEQYF	TGCAGCGTTGAAGTCGGCAGGGCCCCCTACGAGCAGTACTTC
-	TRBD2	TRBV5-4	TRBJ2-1	CASSRGLAGLYNEQFF	TGTGCCAGCAGCCGGGGACTAGCGGGACTCTACAATGAGCAGTTCTTC
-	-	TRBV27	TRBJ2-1	CASSSGTFFNKQFF	TGTGCCAGCAGTTCAGGCACCTTTTTCAATAAGCAGTTCTTC